Sequencing of this T cell receptor (beta chain) was carried out in a study of T cells in Graves' hyperthyroidism and ophthalmopathy. Study details: Peripheral blood was acquired at first diagnosis, ahead of any therapy whatsoever.

Study-wide results and caveats: From stable hyperthyroidism, ophthalmopathy was separated by a 13 V-J model.

TCR beta CDR3 sequences were amplified from RNA transcripts. Primed by the HTBI set, a first-round RT-PCR was run on the TCR CDR3. TCRdb redid the calling of the multiplex PCR reads with MiXCR, one entry per CDR3 protein. The sample has 660,000 or so distinct CDR3 sequences, less than 25% seen once; the top ten hold under 35%. This clonotype was seen many times. What it recognizes is unknown. Any patient presenting with uncontrolled infection, other autoimmune disease, pregnancy or lactation was left out. Over 9 ml of fresh peripheral blood supplied the PBMCs. The CDR3 contains 13 residues. Between the trimmed V and J ends, which lost 2 bases and 4 bases, there was a span of 9 bases. CDR1 is GTSNPN and CDR2 is SVGIG in the germline V gene (reference sequence).

This clonotype originated in a man between 25 and 39 years old with Graves' ophthalmopathy. The chain carries TRBV30 and TRBJ1-5; D call uncertain. Material: blood. CDR3 nucleotide sequence: TGTGCCTGGAGTCGGGATTTAAATCAGCCCCAGCATTTT. Encoded protein: CAWSRDLNQPQHF.